The entry that follows covers one TCR beta chain sequence. Its antigen is currently unknown. These data originate in a study of shared clonotypes between healthy human individuals. Study information: Three plates were used per donor for CD4 naive, three for CD4 memory, two for CD8 naive and one for CD8 memory. Whole-study results and caveats: For naive CD4 cells, roughly 4.6% of clonotypes were shared across a handful of donors. Shared clonotypes across all four donors exceeded non-shared ones in generation probability. There were few donors, and this limited the genetic and exposure-history diversity represented.

TCRdb keeps only in-frame clones here, not all; method: immunoSEQ multiplex PCR. This table holds 2,100,000 or so clones, 95% found once. The V gene's germline CDR1 is ENHRY and CDR2 SYGVKD. After removal of 6 bases from V and 6 bases from J, the junction contained 16 bases not matched to a gene. CDR3 length equals 17 residues. Sequenced material: naive CD4+ T cells sorted from blood. Subset defined: CD45RA+ positively selected. The chain uses TRBV10-3 and TRBJ2-3; TRBD2 matches at 9 bases. The TCR was taken from a young man in good health. CDR3 nucleotide sequence: TGTGCCATCAGGGCGTTAGCGGGAGCCCTGGCGGGGGATACGCAGTATTTT. Translation gives CAIRALAGALAGDTQYF.